This TCR beta chain was captured in a study of shared clonotypes between healthy human individuals (dated by TCRdb to 2018 to 2020). As for the study more broadly: Three men and two women, aged 18 to 49 years, made up the cohort. Per donor, three plates each were used for CD4 naive and CD4 memory, two for CD8 naive, and one for CD8 memory. Per donor, leukapheresis produced somewhere between about 0.85 and 10 billion PBMCs. Blood TCR repertoires of a handful of healthy adults were deeply sequenced to estimate repertoire size and the extent of clonotype sharing between individuals. To increase sequencing depth and limit assay-specific biases, TCR repertoire library preparation and sequencing were carried out by different laboratories using diverse techniques. Paper-wide results and their limitations: Higher generation probabilities were observed for clonotypes shared by all four sorted-subset donors than for non-shared clonotypes. Only blood was sampled, and tissue TCR repertoires likely differ from those in blood. Rarefaction of sorted-subset datasets indicated incomplete sequencing despite the large sequencing depth. Based on pairwise subsampling, the degree of clonotype sharing among donors was expected to be affected by sequencing depth. When a handful of donors were compared, the shared fraction of clonotypes was around 4.6% for naive CD4, 3% to 4% for naive CD8, 2% to 2.5% for memory CD4, and about 0.36% for memory CD8. Because the study included a small number of donors, the genetic and exposure-history diversity represented was limited. Naive subsets generally had larger estimated clonotype richness than memory subsets.

The CDR3, from cysteine to phenylalanine, totals 11 residues. Here the CDR3 DNA is all that survives: 33 bases in frame from base 1. Looking up the germline V gene (reference sequence) yields CDR1 LNHDA and CDR2 SQIVND. Trimming at the junction amounts to 3 bases on V and 5 bases on J, and the germline ends lie 4 bases apart. The donors were healthy, HIV-negative adults with no recently reported acute infections or vaccinations. Every donor was a Caucasian adult living in Nashville, Tennessee, USA. CD4+ T cells were enriched by magnetic negative selection; naive cells were then positively selected on CD45RA, and the negative fraction formed the memory subset. Blood was obtained by leukapheresis, after which PBMCs were separated by Ficoll-Histopaque density gradient centrifugation and cryopreserved in liquid nitrogen vapor phase. Analytical flow cytometry was used to check the purity and quantity of every magnetically sorted T cell population. Genomic DNA was isolated from each sorted fraction and quantified by UV absorbance on a Nanodrop 2000c.

Details on this clone: The target of this receptor is not known. Base qualities are missing; no much larger clone stands one base away. The sample has other DNA sequences that encode this CDR3 too.

Using the deep immunoSEQ assay, multiplex PCR amplified TCR CDR3 regions from genomic DNA. Extracted genomic DNA from each cell subset was distributed evenly across all wells of several immunoSEQ 96-well plates, and each plate was treated as a replicate. For sorted subsets, 150 to 250 ng of genomic DNA, equivalent to about 30,000 T cell genomes, went into each replicate PCR. Purified libraries were quantified with a Qubit 3.0 fluorometer, sized on a Bioanalyzer 2100, and re-quantified with the KAPA Library Quantification kit. Each immunoSEQ 96-well plate was sequenced on its own single-read 150-cycle Illumina NextSeq 550 flow cell. As for the original processing: Because only junctional sequences without quality scores were contained in the immunoSEQ output, filtering matching that applied to full-length reads could not be performed. Sequences were annotated with PyIR, a Python wrapper for IgBLAST v1.9, and V/J genes and CDR3 were assigned using IMGT germline references. Reads were filtered out if the reads had weak V/J assignments (E-value above 1e-6), no CDR3, stop codons, out-of-frame junctions, or ambiguous translated residues. V3J clonotypes were defined as sequences sharing an identical inferred V gene, J gene, and CDR3 amino acid sequence. Percentage overlap between repertoires was calculated by dividing the number of shared unique clonotypes by the size of the smaller repertoire. Richness of each repertoire was evaluated using RTK rarefaction, the Chao1 estimator, and Recon v2.1 estimates of unobserved clonotypes. OLGA was used to compute generation probabilities for all TCRbeta clonotypes that the gDNA method yielded from a handful of donors. The clones in this table, taken by TCRdb from immuneACCESS, are in-frame only. Not every clone is retained; where verified, under half of the shortfall comes from an unresolved V gene, and the cause of the rest is unknown. That table furnishes V, J and clone size, whereas the DNA furnished D and trimming. This sample is represented by about 1,500,000 clones; roughly 96% of them were singletons. 1% to 1.5% of the sample comes from the top ten.

This TCR came from a man younger than 40 in good health. The chain links TRBV19 with TRBJ2-5, with the D gene call left open. The material sequenced was naive CD4+ T cells sorted from blood. The meaning of the sample's cell subset or site label: CD45RA+ positively selected. The nucleotides are TGTGCCAGTAGTATGGGTGAGACCCAGTACTTC. Its protein is CASSMGETQYF.